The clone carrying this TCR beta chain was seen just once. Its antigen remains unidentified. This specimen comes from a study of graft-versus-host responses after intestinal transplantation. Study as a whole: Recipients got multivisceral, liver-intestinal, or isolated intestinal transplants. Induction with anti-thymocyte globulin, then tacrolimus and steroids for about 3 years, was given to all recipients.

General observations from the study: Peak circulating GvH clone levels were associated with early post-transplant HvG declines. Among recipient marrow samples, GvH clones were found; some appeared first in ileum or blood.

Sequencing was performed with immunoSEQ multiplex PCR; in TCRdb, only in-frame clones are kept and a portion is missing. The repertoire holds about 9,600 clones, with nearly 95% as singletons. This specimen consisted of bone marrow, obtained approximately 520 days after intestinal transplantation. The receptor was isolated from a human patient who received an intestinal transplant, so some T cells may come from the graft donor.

Here the CDR3 reads CASSDQGRGNTIYF. In DNA form, the CDR3 reads TGCGCCAGCAGCGATCAGGGGCGAGGAAACACCATATATTTT. The chain links TRBV4-1 to TRBJ1-3; D possibly corresponds to TRBD1 (6 bases). CDR3 length: 14 residues. The V gene lost 5 bases and the J gene lost 4 bases, with 12 bases spanning the gap. Germline V gene lookup returns CDR1 MGHRA and CDR2 YSYEKL.